This T cell receptor (beta chain) was captured by sequencing in a study of cytomegalovirus exposure and HLA in healthy donors. This clone has a single count. Its antigen is not identified. Study-wide findings and caveats: Later on, analysis showed that most CMV-associated TCR beta chains appeared to be HLA-restricted. HLA allele associations emerged for 15,000 to 20,000 TCR beta sequences in a later analysis, at 0.05 false discovery rate. Donor immune exposure was known only as CMV serostatus. It emerged from a later analysis that several of the most significant clusters appeared to be linked to common viral pathogens.

CDR1 is SGHKS, CDR2 YYEKEE, per germline (reference sequence). V lost 4 bases to trimming and J lost 6 bases; unmatched junction nucleotides: 11. This CDR3 is built from 15 residues. PCR primers comprised 60 Vbeta and 13 Jbeta primers. TCRdb's table, derived via immunoSEQ multiplex PCR, lists solely in-frame clones and lacks some. The sample consists of 200,000 to 250,000 clones, approximately 88% of them appearing once. Sequencing was performed on PBMCs. The clonotype was recovered from a boy aged 2 to 10 in good health and CMV-seronegative. V is TRBV5-5 and J is TRBJ1-2; 8 nucleotides agree with TRBD1. CDR3 nucleotide sequence: TGTGCCAGCAGCCCTTTCGGACAGGGCTCAGATGGCTACACCTTC. Residues: CASSPFGQGSDGYTF.